The source of this T cell receptor beta chain is a study of OX40 agonist ivuxolimab in advanced cancers. Study context: A history of anti-PD-1, anti-PD-L1 or anti-CTLA-4 therapy was acceptable, and 40% had some.

A remark on this clone: Its antigen is currently unknown.

Trimming removed 6 bases from V and 6 bases from J, with 15 bases in between. CDR3 size: 14 residues. CDR1 MNHEY and CDR2 SVGAGI come from the germline V gene. The study, taken as a whole, reports: Low normalized T-cell clonal expansion was also seen in some nonresponders.

Clones were sequenced by immunoSEQ multiplex PCR, and TCRdb holds only the in-frame ones, with some missing. The sample consists of 65,000 to 95,000 clones, 80% to 90% of them appearing once. The material sequenced was CD4+ or CD8+ T cells sorted from blood, taken in a trial of the OX40 agonist ivuxolimab. The rearrangement links TRBV6-5 to TRBJ1-5; the D gene is possibly TRBD1 (5 bases). This TCR derives from an adult with an advanced solid tumor such as melanoma, head and neck, liver or kidney cancer. The CDR3 nucleotides read TGTGCCAGCAGAGAGTCCCGGGACGGTCAGCCCCAGCATTTT. Protein: CASRESRDGQPQHF.